This is a list of T cell receptor beta chains from one sample in a study of metastatic and nonmetastatic thyroid tumors. TCRdb re-called clones via MiXCR from the PCR reads. The sample has 40,000 to 50,000 clones, 3.5% to 5% seen once; the top ten hold over 9%. The sequenced sample consisted of blood. The source of these receptors is a female donor with papillary thyroid cancer or a benign thyroid nodule (not recorded which). Some clones in this sample may be carry-over from other donors' samples. CDR3s leave out the opening cysteine and the closing phenylalanine or tryptophan.

V: TRBV5-1; J: TRBJ2-3; CDR3: ASREGPSTDTQY
V: TRBV5-6; J: TRBJ2-1; CDR3: ASSLGGAGVGHEQF
V: TRBV6-1; J: TRBJ1-2; CDR3: ASKFQGADGYT
V: TRBV20-1; J: TRBJ2-7; CDR3: SAQRIAGESYEQY
V: TRBV6-1; J: TRBJ2-3; CDR3: ASSDGTGGTDTQY
V: TRBV7-9; J: TRBJ2-7; CDR3: ASSLYSSSYEQY
V: TRBV4-1; J: TRBJ2-5; CDR3: ASSQGSDSGSMGETQY
V: TRBV6-2/TRBV6-3; J: TRBJ1-1; CDR3: ASSSPPWGTEAF
V: TRBV19; J: TRBJ1-5; CDR3: ASSTPGQGTQPQH
V: TRBV12-3/TRBV12-4; J: TRBJ2-1; CDR3: ASSFPSGNLNEQF
V: TRBV20-1; J: TRBJ2-7; CDR3: SASPHGSSYEQY
V: TRBV24-1; J: TRBJ1-2; CDR3: ATSDNPRDTPNYGYT